This T cell receptor (beta chain) originates from a study of cytomegalovirus exposure and HLA in healthy donors. Study observations and caveats: A missense DCLRE1C variant was associated with V- and J-gene trimming of TCR beta chains in a later analysis, and an independent cohort replicated the association. Rare sequences made up most TCRs, while some public TCRs were found in many donors. Accurate HLA-A and HLA-B prediction from TCR beta sequences was reported for most subjects. The investigators catalogued 150 to 200 TCR beta chains as cytomegalovirus-associated.

Turning to this clone: Its antigen is not known.

CDR3 length: 15 amino acids. The V end lost 1 base, the J end lost 6 bases, and 13 bases lay between the germline ends. Germline CDR1 MDHEN, CDR2 SYDVKM. Both 60 Vbeta primers and 13 Jbeta primers went into the PCR. TCRdb keeps only in-frame clones here, not all; method: immunoSEQ multiplex PCR. The sample records roughly 200,000 clones, 77% being singletons. Sequences were obtained from PBMCs. This sequence was found in a woman aged 55-70 years in good health and CMV-seropositive. This chain links TRBV28 with TRBJ1-5; possibly TRBD1 for D (6 bases). In nucleotides, the CDR3 is TGTGCCAGCAGTTTATTCAGGGGTGAGGTTCAGCCCCAGCATTTT. Its protein product is CASSLFRGEVQPQHF.